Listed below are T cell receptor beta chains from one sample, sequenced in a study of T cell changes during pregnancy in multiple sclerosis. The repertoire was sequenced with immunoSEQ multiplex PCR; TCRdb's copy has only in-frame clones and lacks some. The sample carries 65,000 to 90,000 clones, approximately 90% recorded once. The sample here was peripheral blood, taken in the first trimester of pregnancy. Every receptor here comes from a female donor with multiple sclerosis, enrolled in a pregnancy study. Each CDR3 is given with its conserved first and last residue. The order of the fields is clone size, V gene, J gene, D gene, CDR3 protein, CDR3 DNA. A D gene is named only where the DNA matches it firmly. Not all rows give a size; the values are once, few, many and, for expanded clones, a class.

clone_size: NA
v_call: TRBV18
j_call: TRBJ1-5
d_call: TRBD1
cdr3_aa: CASSPQGAANQPQHF
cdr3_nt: TGTGCCAGCTCACCTCAGGGGGCTGCTAATCAGCCCCAGCATTTT

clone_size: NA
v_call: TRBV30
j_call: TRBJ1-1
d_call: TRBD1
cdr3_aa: CAWKNRGGEAFF
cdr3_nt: TGTGCCTGGAAGAACAGGGGTGGTGAAGCTTTCTTT

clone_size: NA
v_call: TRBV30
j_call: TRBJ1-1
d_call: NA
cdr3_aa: CAWTRQIQGAFF
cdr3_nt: TGTGCCTGGACTAGACAGATTCAGGGAGCTTTCTTT

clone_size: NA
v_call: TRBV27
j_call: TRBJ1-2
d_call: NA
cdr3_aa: CASSPDRLGFNYGYTF
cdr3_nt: TGTGCCAGCAGTCCCGACAGGTTGGGGTTTAACTATGGCTACACCTTC

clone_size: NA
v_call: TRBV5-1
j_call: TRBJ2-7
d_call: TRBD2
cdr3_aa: CASSAGLAGGRDEQYF
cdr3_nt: TGCGCCAGCAGCGCGGGACTAGCGGGAGGGCGTGACGAGCAGTACTTC

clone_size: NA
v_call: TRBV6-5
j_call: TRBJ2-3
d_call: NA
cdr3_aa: CASSRDFTDTQYF
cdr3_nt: TGTGCCAGCTCGCGGGACTTCACAGATACGCAGTATTTT

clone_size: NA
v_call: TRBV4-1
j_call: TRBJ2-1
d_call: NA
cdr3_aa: CASSQRGFFNEQFF
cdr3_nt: TGCGCCAGCAGCCAACGGGGGTTTTTCAATGAGCAGTTCTTC

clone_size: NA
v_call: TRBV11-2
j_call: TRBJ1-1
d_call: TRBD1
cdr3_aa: CASSGTVHGGAFF
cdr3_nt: TGTGCCAGCAGCGGGACAGTACATGGGGGAGCTTTCTTT

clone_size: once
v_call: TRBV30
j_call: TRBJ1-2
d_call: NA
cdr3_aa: CAWRTVLATRNYGYTF
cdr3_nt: TGTGCCTGGAGGACAGTTTTGGCTACGAGGAACTATGGCTACACCTTC

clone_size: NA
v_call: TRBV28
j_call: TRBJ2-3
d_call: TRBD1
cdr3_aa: CASSLSTGGEGDTQYF
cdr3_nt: TGTGCCAGCAGCCTCAGCACAGGGGGCGAAGGAGATACGCAGTATTTT

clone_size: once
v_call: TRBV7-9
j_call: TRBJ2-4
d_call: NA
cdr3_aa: CASSLAVGGGGNIQYF
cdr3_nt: TGTGCCAGCAGCTTAGCGGTCGGGGGAGGAGGGAACATTCAGTACTTC

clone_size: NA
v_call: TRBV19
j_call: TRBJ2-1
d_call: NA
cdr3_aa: CASRWDGGSSYNEQFF
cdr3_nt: TGTGCCAGTAGATGGGACGGGGGAAGCTCCTACAATGAGCAGTTCTTC

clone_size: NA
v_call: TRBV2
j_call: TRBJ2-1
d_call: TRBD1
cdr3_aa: CASSQDRAGEQFF
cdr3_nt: TGTGCCAGCAGTCAAGACAGGGCGGGTGAGCAGTTCTTC

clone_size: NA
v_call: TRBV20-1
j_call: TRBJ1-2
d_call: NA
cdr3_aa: CSAYDYYGYTF
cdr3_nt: TGCAGTGCCTATGACTACTATGGCTACACCTTC

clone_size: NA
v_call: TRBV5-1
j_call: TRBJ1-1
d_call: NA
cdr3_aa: CASSLSLGSTEAFF
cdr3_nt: TGCGCCAGCAGCTTGAGTCTGGGCTCTACTGAAGCTTTCTTT

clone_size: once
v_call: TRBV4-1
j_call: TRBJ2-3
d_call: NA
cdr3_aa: CASSQDQADTQYF
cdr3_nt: TGCGCCAGCAGCCAAGACCAGGCAGATACGCAGTATTTT

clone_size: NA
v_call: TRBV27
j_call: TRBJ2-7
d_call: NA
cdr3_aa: CASGVDSSYEQYF
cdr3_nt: TGTGCCAGCGGCGTTGACTCTTCCTACGAGCAGTACTTC

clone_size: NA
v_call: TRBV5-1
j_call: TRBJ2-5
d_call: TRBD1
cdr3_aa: CASGRDRGGEETQYF
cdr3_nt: TGCGCCAGCGGCCGGGACAGGGGTGGTGAAGAGACCCAGTACTTC

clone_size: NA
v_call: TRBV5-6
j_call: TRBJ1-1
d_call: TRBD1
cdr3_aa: CASSRGQGTTEAFF
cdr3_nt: TGTGCCAGCAGCCGGGGACAGGGAACGACTGAAGCTTTCTTT

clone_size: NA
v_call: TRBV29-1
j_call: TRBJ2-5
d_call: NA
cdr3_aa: CSVEVAGNQYF
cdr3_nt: TGCAGCGTTGAAGTGGCGGGCAACCAGTACTTC

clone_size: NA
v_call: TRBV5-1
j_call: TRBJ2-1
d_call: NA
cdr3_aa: CASSASINGGAYNEQFF
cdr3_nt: TGCGCCAGCAGCGCCTCGATTAACGGGGGAGCCTACAATGAGCAGTTCTTC

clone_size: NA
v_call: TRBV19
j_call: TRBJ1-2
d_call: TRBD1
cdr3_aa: CASSIGPGGANYGYTF
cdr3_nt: TGTGCCAGTAGTATAGGGCCAGGGGGAGCTAACTATGGCTACACCTTC

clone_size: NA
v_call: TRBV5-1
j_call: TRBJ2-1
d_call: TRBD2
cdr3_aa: CASSLYSGSPNEQFF
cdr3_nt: TGCGCCAGCAGCTTGTATAGCGGGAGTCCCAATGAGCAGTTCTTC

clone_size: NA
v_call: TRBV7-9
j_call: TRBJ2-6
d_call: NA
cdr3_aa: CASSHSGANVLTF
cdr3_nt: TGTGCCAGCAGCCATTCTGGGGCCAACGTCCTGACTTTC

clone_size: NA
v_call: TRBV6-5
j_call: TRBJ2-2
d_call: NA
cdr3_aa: CASSYLTGELFF
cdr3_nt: TGTGCCAGCAGTTACCTCACCGGGGAGCTGTTTTTT

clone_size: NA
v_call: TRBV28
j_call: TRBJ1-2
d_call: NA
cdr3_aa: CASSLNGLRGYTF
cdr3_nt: TGTGCCAGCAGCCTAAACGGACTTCGGGGCTACACCTTC

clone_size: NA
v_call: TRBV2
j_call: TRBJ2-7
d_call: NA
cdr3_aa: CASSPQYEQYF
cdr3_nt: TGTGCCAGCAGTCCCCAGTACGAGCAGTACTTC

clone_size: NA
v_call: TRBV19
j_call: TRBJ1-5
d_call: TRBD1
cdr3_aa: CASSMGTGNQPQHF
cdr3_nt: TGTGCCAGTAGTATGGGGACAGGGAATCAGCCCCAGCATTTT

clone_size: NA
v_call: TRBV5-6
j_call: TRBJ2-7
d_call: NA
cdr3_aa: CASSLLEDYEQYF
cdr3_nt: TGTGCCAGCAGCTTGCTGGAGGACTACGAGCAGTACTTC

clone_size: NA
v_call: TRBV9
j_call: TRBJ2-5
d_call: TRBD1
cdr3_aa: CASSFGGTGAAETQYF
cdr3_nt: TGTGCCAGCAGTTTTGGAGGGACAGGGGCAGCTGAGACCCAGTACTTC

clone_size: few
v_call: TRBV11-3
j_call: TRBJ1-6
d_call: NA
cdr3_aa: CASSFGQLNSPLHF
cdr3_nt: TGTGCCAGCAGCTTTGGGCAGTTAAATTCACCCCTCCACTTT

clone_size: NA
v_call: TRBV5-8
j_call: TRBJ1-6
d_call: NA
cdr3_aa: CASSLDIYNSPLHF
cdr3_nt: TGTGCCAGCAGCTTGGACATTTATAATTCACCCCTCCACTTT

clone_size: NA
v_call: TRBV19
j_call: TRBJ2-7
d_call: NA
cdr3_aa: CASSIDGGARDEQYF
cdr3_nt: TGTGCCAGTAGTATAGATGGGGGGGCAAGGGACGAGCAGTACTTC

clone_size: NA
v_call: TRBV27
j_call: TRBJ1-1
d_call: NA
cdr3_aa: CASSYHRENTEAFF
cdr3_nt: TGTGCCAGCAGTTACCACAGGGAAAACACTGAAGCTTTCTTT

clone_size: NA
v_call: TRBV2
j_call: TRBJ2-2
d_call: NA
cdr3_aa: CASSAYRGGAGGELFF
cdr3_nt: TGTGCCAGCAGTGCCTACAGGGGGGGCGCGGGCGGGGAGCTGTTTTTT

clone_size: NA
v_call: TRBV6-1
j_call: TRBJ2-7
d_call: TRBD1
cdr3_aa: CASSDGQGASYEQYF
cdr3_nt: TGTGCCAGCAGTGACGGACAGGGGGCCTCCTACGAGCAGTACTTC

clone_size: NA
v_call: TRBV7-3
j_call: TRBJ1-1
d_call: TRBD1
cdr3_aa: CASSLGTGNTEAFF
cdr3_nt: TGTGCCAGCAGCTTAGGGACAGGAAACACTGAAGCTTTCTTT

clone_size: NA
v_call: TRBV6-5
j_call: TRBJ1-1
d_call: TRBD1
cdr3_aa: CASREGTGWFTEAFF
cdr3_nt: TGTGCCAGCAGGGAGGGGACAGGGTGGTTCACTGAAGCTTTCTTT